The source of this TCR beta chain is a study of blood T cell repertoires in COVID-19 (TCRdb year 2020). Regarding the research as a whole: Samples from collaborators originated in the United States, Italy and Spain and spanned both the acute and convalescent phases of COVID-19. Where HLA class I and class II types were available, the types were taken from metadata supplied by the sample provider, not from assay-based typing. A de-identified subject ID, COVID-19 status, age in years and sex were almost always included in the sample metadata. Samples were obtained from the ongoing ImmuneRACE study (first 160 participants) and from about 1,300 subjects provided by 6 global collaborators. The material from the prospective study consisted of cDNA or gDNA derived from T cells, B-cell-depleted T cells, or PBMCs. A freely available public database, intended as a resource for researchers studying the immune response to SARS-CoV-2, is where the repertoires were released. The dataset comprised deeply sampled blood TCRbeta repertoires from subjects exposed to, actively infected with, or recovered from COVID-19. Broad study findings and their caveats: The quantity of clinical and demographic metadata differed by source and by participant and was supplied without curation.

As concerns this clone: Its antigen has not been determined. Base qualities are not provided; no much larger clone lies one nucleotide away.

The immunoSEQ Assay, a bias-controlled multiplex PCR, was used to amplify TCRbeta CDR3 regions from genomic DNA. The published analysis was carried out like this. Within the assay, amplification of reference gene primers was used to estimate how many nucleated cells each sample contained. To quantify the absolute abundance of each unique TCRbeta CDR3 rearrangement, sequence reads were collapsed and filtered. For each sample, productive Simpson clonality was calculated as the square root of Simpson's diversity index over productive rearrangements. The table comes from immuneACCESS by way of TCRdb, which keeps in-frame sequences with V and J called. Part of the clones is missing from these tables; in studies checked, under half for an unresolved V gene and the rest for unknown reasons. From that table come the V and J calls and clone size; the DNA was used to work out D and trimming. This sample is represented by under 400,000 clones; almost 90% of them were singletons. The ten top clones hold around 7% of the sample.

Each collaborating institution followed its own protocols to collect whole blood in K2EDTA tubes. Collaborator samples were shipped for TCRbeta analysis as frozen whole blood, isolated PBMCs, or DNA extracted from either sample type. V lost 5 bases and J lost 2 bases; the stretch between them is 16 bases long. The CDR3 numbers 15 residues from cysteine through phenylalanine. Only the CDR3 part of the read is kept: 45 bases, read in frame from the first base. Per the germline V gene, SGHDT is the CDR1 and YYEEEE is the CDR2. The sequence links TRBV5-6 to TRBJ1-2, with no D gene named confidently. This sequence was found in a man aged 18 to 30 with active or convalescent COVID-19. Sequencing used peripheral blood. The nucleotides are TGTGCCAGCAGGGAGGCGGGCGGCCAAAACTATGGCTACACCTTC. This yields the protein CASREAGGQNYGYTF.